This T cell receptor beta chain was found in a study of blood T cell repertoires in COVID-19. At the level of the study: The United States, Italy and Spain were the sources of the acute and convalescent COVID-19 samples. PBMCs, B-cell-depleted T cells, or T cells provided the cDNA or gDNA that made up the material.

Per the original methods: The assay estimated nucleated cells by amplifying reference gene primers. Profiling relied on immunoSEQ multiplex PCR, and the TCRdb table lists in-frame clones only, not all of them. Clone size and V and J calls were adopted from that table, with D and trimming inferred from the DNA. The sample holds roughly 380,000 clones, 85% seen once. The CDR3 is 14 residues long. Germline CDR1 reads SGHVS; CDR2 reads FQNEAQ. Trimming removed 4 bases at V and 6 bases at J, with 13 bases between. What was sequenced was peripheral blood. This chain joins TRBV7-8 and TRBJ2-1; D is possibly TRBD1 (6 bases). The clonotype comes from a woman younger than 35 with acute or convalescent COVID-19. The CDR3 DNA follows: TGTGCCAGCAGCTGGAGAGGACAGTCCAATGAGCAGTTCTTC. Translated: CASSWRGQSNEQFF.